A single sample is the source of the 20 T cell receptor beta chains below, sequenced in a study of blood T cell repertoires in COVID-19. The data were produced by immunoSEQ multiplex PCR, yet TCRdb's version contains in-frame clones alone and is incomplete. The repertoire holds about 240,000 clones, around 90% seen once, with just over 7% in the top ten. The sample was peripheral blood. The source of these receptors is a man aged 55-75 years who had recovered from COVID-19.

The rearrangement uses TRBV4-2 and TRBJ2-7, with 16 bases identical to TRBD2. Germline CDR1 reads LGHNA; CDR2 reads YNFKEQ. This CDR3 region has 18 residues. Losses at the gene ends were 3 bases for V and 3 bases for J; bases not matched to a gene: 8. The CDR3 loop is CASSQGLAGGRGNYEQYF. The CDR3 region has the DNA TGTGCCAGCAGCCAGGGACTAGCGGGGGGGCGAGGTAACTACGAGCAGTACTTC.

This chain uses TRBV27 with TRBJ2-7; weak D call: TRBD1 (5 bases). Germline V gene data show CDR1 as MNHEY and CDR2 as SMNVEV (reference sequence). V was cut by 0 bases and J by 4 bases, with 10 bases left in between. This CDR3 is 14 amino acids long. For the CDR3, the DNA is TGTGCCAGCAGTTTATCGCAGGGAAAATACGAGCAGTACTTC. Amino acids: CASSLSQGKYEQYF.

This chain uses TRBV2 with TRBJ2-2; 7 bases line up with TRBD1. V dropped 6 bases and J dropped 5; count of bases not matched to a gene: 12. Germline V gene data show CDR1 as SNHLY and CDR2 as FYNNEI. The CDR3 extends over 16 amino acids. The CDR3: CASRGTGTAVTGELFF. The DNA for the CDR3 is TGTGCCAGCAGGGGAACCGGGACAGCAGTTACCGGGGAGCTGTTTTTT. The entire variable domain, with the rest obtained from reference TRBV2 and TRBJ2-2, is as follows: EPEVTQTPSHQVTQMGQEVILRCVPISNHLYFYWYRQILGQKVEFLVSFYNNEISEKSEIFDDQFSVERPDGSNFTLKIRSTKLEDSAMYFCASRGTGTAVTGELFFGEGSRLTVL.

The rearrangement uses TRBV6-4 and TRBJ1-3, with 7 bases lining up with TRBD1. After removal of 4 bases from V and 1 base from J, the junction contained 7 bases not matched to a gene. Per germline, CDR1 MRHNA and CDR2 SNTAGT. The CDR3 is 16 amino acids. The CDR3 sequence is CASSVRRGRSGNTIYF. CDR3 DNA: TGTGCCAGCAGTGTTCGAAGGGGGCGATCTGGAAACACCATATATTTT.

This clone was recorded many times. J is TRBJ1-2 and V is TRBV3-1 (or the pseudogene TRBV3-2), with D hard to call. V gave up 6 bases and J gave up 5 bases, with 28 bases separating them. The length of the CDR3 is 18 residues. The germline CDR1 and CDR2 sequences are LGHDT and YNNKEL (reference sequence). The CDR3 region is CASSHLVILRGRKYGYTF. The CDR3 nucleotides read TGTGCCAGCAGTCACCTAGTTATCCTAAGAGGGCGCAAATATGGCTACACCTTC.

The chain couples TRBV25-1 to TRBJ1-4, with 8 bases identical to TRBD1. Germline values: CDR1 MGHDK, CDR2 SYGVNS. The CDR3 consists of 15 residues. After removal of 2 bases from V and 4 bases from J, the junction contained 3 bases not matched to a gene. The CDR3 DNA sequence: TGTGCCAGCAGTGAACCACAGGGGGGTAATGAAAAACTGTTTTTT. This sequence encodes CASSEPQGGNEKLFF.

The chain carries TRBV6-1 and TRBJ2-3, with D uncertain. Trimming took off 3 bases at V and 6 bases at J, with 16 bases between the two ends. The CDR3 runs 15 residues. The germline V gene encodes CDR1 MNHNS and CDR2 SASEGT. The DNA of the CDR3 is TGTGCCAGCAGTGACAGGCCTTTAAGCATCGATACGCAGTATTTT. Translated: CASSDRPLSIDTQYF.

The gene calls are TRBV30 and TRBJ2-5; the D gene is possibly TRBD2 (5 bases). Trimming removed 7 bases at V and 1 base at J, with 13 bases between. In germline, CDR1 is GTSNPN, CDR2 SVGIG (reference sequence). The CDR3 is 13 residues long. For the CDR3, the DNA is TGTGCCTTAAGGCGGGCAGCCCAAGAGACCCAGTACTTC. This sequence encodes CALRRAAQETQYF.

V gene TRBV24-1 combines with J gene TRBJ2-1; tentatively, D is TRBD1 (6 bases). This CDR3 spans 14 amino acids. Deletions cut 4 bases from V and 8 bases from J, with 14 bases between. CDR1 is KGHDR and CDR2 is SFDVKD in the germline V gene. CDR3 protein: CATSDTRRGDEQFF. CDR3 DNA: TGTGCCACCAGTGACACCCGCAGGGGCGATGAGCAGTTCTTC.

The chain has TRBV6-5 and TRBJ2-5; D is ambiguous. V lost 6 bases to trimming and J lost 0 bases, with 11 bases between them. This CDR3 has 14 residues. The germline gives CDR1 MNHEY, CDR2 SVGAGI. The DNA of the CDR3 is TGTGCCAGCAGCGTTCGTTTGTACCAAGAGACCCAGTACTTC. Translating gives CASSVRLYQETQYF.

The chain recombines TRBV20-1 with TRBJ2-2, with a possible D match to TRBD2 (6 bases). This CDR3 spans 18 amino acids. Trimming cost V 3 bases and J 6 bases, with 26 bases left between them. The germline V gene has CDR1 DFQATT and CDR2 SNEGSKA (reference sequence). The CDR3 DNA reads TGCAGTGCTAGTTCGTTCGGGACTCACTTAGGCGCGGCCGGGGAGCTGTTTTTT. Residues: CSASSFGTHLGAAGELFF.

The rearrangement uses TRBV11-3 and TRBJ2-1; TRBD1 might be the D (5 bases). V was shortened by 5 bases and J by 8 bases, with 19 bases between the two germline ends. The CDR3 loop spans 15 amino acids. The germline CDR1 and CDR2 sequences are SGHNT and YENEEA. CDR3 nucleotides: TGTGCCAGCAGCCCGGCTCACCTACCCAGGGATGAGCAGTTCTTC. It encodes CASSPAHLPRDEQFF.

The CDR3 region is CASSLQGNYGYTF. CDR3 nucleotides: TGTGCCAGCAGTCTCCAGGGGAACTATGGCTACACCTTC. The chain combines TRBV6-6 with TRBJ1-2; tentatively, D is TRBD1 (6 bases). This CDR3 is 13 amino acids long. Trimming removed 5 bases from V and 2 bases from J, with 9 bases in between. CDR1 MNHNY and CDR2 SVGAGI come from the germline V gene (reference sequence).

This clone was detected a few times. The sample carries other DNA sequences with the same CDR3. V is TRBV5-1 and J is TRBJ1-3, with a possible D match to TRBD1 (5 bases). Trimming took 4 bases from V and 3 from J, leaving 8 bases between them. The CDR3 is made up of 13 amino acids. CDR1 and CDR2 (germline): SGHRS, YFSETQ. CDR3 amino acids: CASSQGSGNTIYF. The CDR3 DNA is TGCGCCAGCAGCCAGGGAAGTGGAAACACCATATATTTT. Full variable domain (outside the CDR3, taken from reference TRBV5-1 and TRBJ1-3): KAGVTQTPRYLIKTRGQQVTLSCSPISGHRSVSWYQQTPGQGLQFLFEYFSETQRNKGNFPGRFSGRQFSNSRSEMNVSTLELGDSALYLCASSQGSGNTIYFGEGSWLTVV.

V usage is TRBV23-1 and J usage is TRBJ2-7, with D hard to call. TRBV23-1 is known as an ORF, though its function is uncertain. CDR3 size: 14 residues. V gave up 3 bases and J gave up 3 bases, with 12 bases separating them. CDR3 nucleotides: TGCGCCAGCAGTCAGGTAGTCCACTTCTACGAGCAGTACGTC. Its protein is CASSQVVHFYEQYV.

The chain links TRBV20-1 to TRBJ1-4; D is unclear. V was trimmed by 2 bases and J by 7 bases, leaving 5 bases between them. Germline CDR1 DFQATT, CDR2 SNEGSKA (reference sequence). CDR3 length equals 11 residues. The CDR3 loop is CSARRLEKLFF. For the CDR3, the DNA is TGCAGTGCTAGACGACTTGAAAAACTGTTTTTT.

This clone was recorded only once. V is TRBV2 and J is TRBJ1-2; 9 bases line up with TRBD1. There are 14 residues in the CDR3. The V segment lost 9 bases and the J segment 4 bases; nucleotides outside the gene matches: 9. Germline CDR1 is SNHLY and CDR2 is FYNNEI. The CDR3 coding sequence is TGTGCCAGTAAAGCCCCGACAGGGGGCTATGGCTACACCTTC. This codes for CASKAPTGGYGYTF.

The genes are TRBV10-1 and TRBJ1-1; 9 nucleotides line up with TRBD1. The V and J ends lost 5 bases and 4 bases, in that order; junction bases with no gene match: 11. Germline CDR1 WNHNN, CDR2 SYGVQD (reference sequence). This CDR3 comprises 16 residues. CDR3 residues: CASSKPTGGPFTEAFF. Here the CDR3 DNA reads TGCGCCAGCAGTAAACCTACAGGGGGCCCGTTCACTGAAGCTTTCTTT.

V gene TRBV2 combines with J gene TRBJ2-7; TRBD1 might be the D (5 bases). The CDR3 consists of 13 residues. Looked up from germline, CDR1 is SNHLY and CDR2 is FYNNEI. Trimming shortened V by 6 bases and J by 2 bases, and 11 bases separated the two germline ends. The CDR3 protein is CASRRTFAYEQYF. CDR3 DNA sequence: TGTGCCAGCAGAAGGACATTCGCCTACGAGCAGTACTTC. The full variable domain, rest sourced from reference TRBV2 and TRBJ2-7, is EPEVTQTPSHQVTQMGQEVILRCVPISNHLYFYWYRQILGQKVEFLVSFYNNEISEKSEIFDDQFSVERPDGSNFTLKIRSTKLEDSAMYFCASRRTFAYEQYFGPGTRLTVT.

At least ten counts were recorded for this clone. As DNA, the CDR3 is TGCGCCAGCAGCATGACAGGGTTTGGCACTGAAGCTTTCTTT. The encoded protein is CASSMTGFGTEAFF. This chain joins TRBV5-1 and TRBJ1-1, with 7 bases matching TRBD1. CDR3 length: 14 amino acids. The V segment lost 4 bases and the J segment 4 bases; nucleotides outside the gene matches: 7. Germline-derived CDR1 and CDR2 are SGHRS and YFSETQ.